These T cell receptor beta chains were read from a single sample in a study of T cell clones after liver transplantation. The data were produced by immunoSEQ multiplex PCR, yet TCRdb's version contains in-frame clones alone and is incomplete. The sample lists about 1,300 clones; just under 30% were seen once. Their antigens remain unidentified. The material sequenced was CD8+ T cells from PBMCs cultured with third-party cells. These TCRs come from a human patient who received a liver transplant. Some T cells may be the graft donor's. Each CDR3 is given with its conserved first and last residue. The D gene is left open where the match is weak. Not every row has a clone size; where given, it reads once, few, many or a size class.

clone_size	d_call	j_call	v_call	cdr3_nt	cdr3_aa
large	TRBD1	TRBJ1-2	TRBV4-1	TGCGCCAGCAGCACTCCGGGACAGGGGGAAGGCTACACCTTC	CASSTPGQGEGYTF
NA	NA	TRBJ1-2	TRBV11-1	TGTGCCAGCAGCTTCGGGGAGAACTATGGCTACACCTTC	CASSFGENYGYTF
few	NA	TRBJ2-2	TRBV5-1	TGCGCCAGCAGCTTAAAGGGCACCGGGGAGCTGTTTTTT	CASSLKGTGELFF
medium-sized	NA	TRBJ2-7	TRBV19	TGTGCCAGTAGTATAGGAGGGGGCGAGCAGTACTTC	CASSIGGGEQYF
NA	TRBD2	TRBJ2-3	TRBV7-9	TGTGCCAGCAGCTTAGAACTAGCGGGGGGTCTCGCAGATACGCAGTATTTT	CASSLELAGGLADTQYF
hyperexpanded	NA	TRBJ2-7	TRBV13	TGTGCCAGCAGCTTAGTGGCCTACGAGCAGTACTTC	CASSLVAYEQYF
few	NA	TRBJ2-5	TRBV6-5	TGTGCCAGCAGTTACAAGGACTCCAATACTGAGACCCAGTACTTC	CASSYKDSNTETQYF
medium-sized	TRBD1	TRBJ2-7	TRBV25-1	TGTGCCAGCAGTGCGGGACAGGGGGCCTACGAGCAGTACTTC	CASSAGQGAYEQYF
large	NA	TRBJ2-7	TRBV13	TGTGCCAGCAGCTTAGGAATGATACGGGCTGTGGGAGGGCAGTACTTC	CASSLGMIRAVGGQYF
NA	TRBD2	TRBJ2-3	TRBV5-4	TGTGCCAGCAGCTCGGGACTAGCGACCACAGATACGCAGTATTTT	CASSSGLATTDTQYF
NA	NA	TRBJ2-7	TRBV7-9	TGTGCCAGCAGGGACATCAACTCCTACGAGCAGTACTTC	CASRDINSYEQYF
NA	NA	TRBJ2-7	TRBV15	TGTGCCACCAGCATCAACCCAGGGGACGAGCAGTACTTC	CATSINPGDEQYF
NA	NA	TRBJ1-2	TRBV19	TGTGCCAGTTCCCCCGACAGGAGCGGCTACACCTTC	CASSPDRSGYTF
large	TRBD2	TRBJ2-1	TRBV27	TGTGCCAGCAGTTCCGGGACTAGCGGGGGATGGAATGAGCAGTTCTTC	CASSSGTSGGWNEQFF
medium-sized	TRBD2	TRBJ2-1	TRBV27	TGTGCCAGCACCATATTACTAGCGGGGGGGCCGAATGAGCAGTTCTTC	CASTILLAGGPNEQFF
NA	NA	TRBJ1-6	TRBV6-6	TGTGCCAGCAGTTTACTAGGGCCGGAATATTCACCCCTCCACTTT	CASSLLGPEYSPLHF
once	NA	TRBJ1-5	TRBV27	TGTGCCAGCAGTTTAGGTACATGGTGTCAGCACCAGCATTTT	CASSLGTWCQHQHF
few	TRBD1	TRBJ2-7	TRBV27	TGTGCCAGCAGGGAAAAATTTGTGGGACAGGGATTTTACGAGCAGTACTTC	CASREKFVGQGFYEQYF
large	NA	TRBJ2-7	TRBV14	TGTGCCAGCAGCCTATGGGACGGGGCCTACGAGCAGTACTTC	CASSLWDGAYEQYF
large	NA	TRBJ2-2	TRBV11-3	TGTGCCAGCAGCTCAAGCCGGAACACCGGGGAGCTGTTTTTT	CASSSSRNTGELFF
NA	TRBD2	TRBJ2-7	TRBV2	TGTGCCAGCAGTTGGGGGAGGGGATCCTACGAGCAGTACTTC	CASSWGRGSYEQYF
NA	NA	TRBJ2-3	TRBV29-1	TGCAGCGTCCATTCGGATACGCAGTATTTT	CSVHSDTQYF
NA	NA	TRBJ2-7	TRBV4-3	TGCGCCAGCAGCCACCAGCAAGGCAGCTCCTACGAGCAGTACTTC	CASSHQQGSSYEQYF